This entry describes one T cell receptor beta chain. Method: immunoSEQ multiplex PCR; TCRdb's copy keeps in-frame clones and lacks some. The sample includes under 70,000 clones, roughly 89% of them seen just once. Before the COVID-19 pandemic, during about 2011-2019, CD4+ T cells were taken from unexposed donors. These data come from a study of CD4 T cells in relation to SARS-CoV-2 and coronaviruses. Trimming cost V 2 bases and J 6 bases, with 20 bases left between them. Germline assignment: CDR1 MNHNS and CDR2 SASEGT. This CDR3 region has 18 residues. The chain carries TRBV6-1 and TRBJ2-6, with no clear D. The material sequenced was memory CD4+ T cells from PBMCs. The source is a human donor in good health. The CDR3 sequence: CASSERVQRTAEANVLTF. The CDR3 coding sequence is TGTGCCAGCAGTGAAAGGGTGCAGAGAACTGCCGAGGCCAACGTCCTGACTTTC.